This TCR beta chain was captured by sequencing in a study of blood T cell repertoires in COVID-19. Study information: The samples span acute and convalescent COVID-19 from the United States, Italy and Spain.

In the original processing: Amplifying reference gene primers gave estimates of nucleated cell counts. The method was immunoSEQ multiplex PCR; TCRdb's version includes in-frame clones alone and lacks a portion of them. Clone size and V and J calls were adopted from that table, with D and trimming inferred from the DNA. The sample has fewer than 65,000 clones; 80% to 95% are singletons. Material: peripheral blood. This receptor was identified in a middle-aged man with acute or convalescent COVID-19.

The CDR3: CASRTLDRASTEAFF. DNA of the CDR3: TGCGCCAGCAGGACTCTTGACAGGGCCAGCACTGAAGCTTTCTTT. The V call is TRBV5-1, the J call TRBJ1-1; 7 positions agree with TRBD1. CDR3 length: 15 amino acids. Trimming took 5 bases from V and 4 from J; bases not matched to a gene: 11. The germline CDR1 and CDR2 sequences are SGHRS and YFSETQ.